This is a list of T cell receptor beta chains from one sample in a study of tumor-infiltrating lymphocytes in primary liver carcinoma. MiXCR, run by TCRdb on the multiplex PCR reads, gives a single entry per CDR3 protein. The table includes some 180,000 distinct CDR3 sequences, around four fifths detected once. Specimen: tumor tissue from primary liver carcinoma. The receptors originated from a man aged 35 to 55 with primary liver carcinoma and hepatitis B virus infection. Both conserved end residues are part of each CDR3. Fields, in order: clone size, D gene, J gene, V gene, CDR3 DNA, CDR3 protein. D genes are given only for firm matches. Expanded clones are given a class, and other clones once, few, many or no size at all.

many . TRBJ2-7 TRBV29-1 TGCAGCGTTACCCCCGGGGGCGGCTCCTACGAGCAGTACTTC CSVTPGGGSYEQYF
. TRBD1 TRBJ2-2 TRBV5-1 TGTGCCAGCAGCTTAGGGGGCGCGATCACCGGGGAGCTGTTTTTT CASSLGGAITGELFF
few TRBD1 TRBJ2-5 TRBV2 TGTGCCAGCAGTGCTGACAGGGTCCAAGAGACCCAGTACTTC CASSADRVQETQYF
. TRBD1 TRBJ2-7 TRBV29-1 TGCAGCGTTGCAGGGACAGGTTCATATGAGCAGTACTTC CSVAGTGSYEQYF
. . TRBJ1-5 TRBV6-1 TGTGCCAGTGGTGGCCTCGAGCCCCAGCATTTT CASGGLEPQHF
. . TRBJ2-7 TRBV9 TGTGCCAGCAGCGTGGGGGGGACACCGTCCTACGAGCAGTACTTC CASSVGGTPSYEQYF
. . TRBJ1-2 TRBV20-1 TGCAGTGCTAGAATTCTCGCAGTAGGCTACACCTTC CSARILAVGYTF
. TRBD2 TRBJ2-2 TRBV30 TGTGTCTGGATTAGTAGCGGGAGGCCGATAAACACCGGGGAGTTGTTTTTT CVWISSGRPINTGELFF
once . TRBJ1-5 TRBV12-3/TRBV12-4 TGTGCCAACAGCCCCGCAGCGCAGGCTAACCGGTCCCTGCATTTT CANSPAAQANRSLHF
. TRBD2 TRBJ2-3 TRBV5-5 TGTGCCAGCAGCCTCTTAGCACCGGGAGGAAGGGATACGCAGTATTTT CASSLLAPGGRDTQYF
. . TRBJ2-5 TRBV7-9 TGTGTCAGCAGCTTAGATGGAGAGACCCAGTACTTC CVSSLDGETQYF
. . TRBJ2-1 TRBV11-2 TGTGCCAGCAGCCCTGGGACTTCTTTCTACAATAAGCAGTTCTTC CASSPGTSFYNKQFF
. TRBD1 TRBJ1-5 TRBV12-3/TRBV12-4 TGTGCCAGCACCCAGGGGGCCTATGAGCCCCAGCATTTT CASTQGAYEPQHF
. . TRBJ1-1 TRBV12-3/TRBV12-4 TGTCCCAGCAGCGTCCCCCTGTGGACTGAAGCTTTCTTT CPSSVPLWTEAFF
. . TRBJ2-1 TRBV4-1 TGCGCCAGCAGCCAATACCGAGGAGGGAGGTCCAGGCTTAGCAATGAGCAGTTCTTC CASSQYRGGRSRLSNEQFF
. . TRBJ2-2 TRBV7-9 TGTGGCAGCGGCTTAGTTCTTCAGGGTTGGACCGGGGAGCTGGTTTTT CGSGLVLQGWTGELVF
. TRBD1 TRBJ2-7 TRBV4-1 TGCGCCAGCAGTCCAGTTTGGACAGGGGGCGAGCAGTACTTC CASSPVWTGGEQYF
many TRBD1 TRBJ2-5 TRBV5-4 TGTGCCAGCAGCACAACGACAGGGGGCAGGGGAGAGACCCAGTACTTC CASSTTTGGRGETQYF
. . TRBJ2-5 TRBV7-9 TGTGCCAGTAGCCAGGAAGGGGAGACCCACTACTTC CASSQEGETHYF
. . TRBJ2-1 TRBV6-5 TGTGCCAGCAGTTCCTCTATGAGCGCCTCCTACAATAAGCAATTCTTC CASSSSMSASYNKQFF
. . TRBJ2-7 TRBV11-2 TGTGGTAGCAACTTACGATGGACACGGGAAAACGAGCAGTACTTC CGSNLRWTRENEQYF
. . TRBJ2-7 TRBV6-5 TGTGTCAGCAGTTACGGCTACGAGCAGTACTTC CVSSYGYEQYF
. . TRBJ2-3 TRBV29-1 TGCAGCGTTCGCTTTTCAGATACGCAGTATTTT CSVRFSDTQYF
once . TRBJ2-1 TRBV5-6 TGTGCCAGCAGCATCGACAGGAGAGGGTCCTACAATGAGCAGTTCTTC CASSIDRRGSYNEQFF
. TRBD1 TRBJ1-2 TRBV6-6 TGTGCCAGCATATCCGACGACGGGACAGGCTATGGATACACCTTC CASISDDGTGYGYTF
few . TRBJ2-1 TRBV6-1 TGTGCTAGTAGTGAGCGGAAAAACAATGAGCAGTCCTTC CASSERKNNEQSF
. . TRBJ2-2 TRBV7-2 TGTGCCAGCAGTGCCAGAATAGCGGATAAAACCGGGGAGCTGTTTTTT CASSARIADKTGELFF
. . TRBJ2-3 TRBV11-2 TGTGTTAGCAGCTTAGATCCGGGGGAGACTAACACAGATACGCAGTGTTTT CVSSLDPGETNTDTQCF
. . TRBJ2-7 TRBV29-1 TGCAGCGTCTCAGGGGGGAGCTTCTACGAGCAATACTTC CSVSGGSFYEQYF
. . TRBJ2-5 TRBV11-2 TGTGCCAGCAGCTTAACTCCCCATGACGAGGAGACCCAGTACTTC CASSLTPHDEETQYF
. . TRBJ2-1 TRBV6-1 TGTGCCAGCAGTGTGCGGAAAAACAATGAGCGATTCTTC CASSVRKNNERFF
. . TRBJ2-7 TRBV11-1 TGTGCTAGCAGCTTAGGGCCGGCGGGTGAAAGCTCCTACGTGCAGTGCTTC CASSLGPAGESSYVQCF
. . TRBJ1-2 TRBV12-3/TRBV12-4 TGTGCCAGCAGTTTAGCTTCAACTTGGGCCGAGAACTATGGCTACACCTTC CASSLASTWAENYGYTF
few . TRBJ2-1 TRBV2 TGTGCCAGCAGTGAAGAGATGTACAATGAGCAGTTCTTC CASSEEMYNEQFF
. . TRBJ2-6 TRBV29-1 TGCAGCGTTGTTTTTGGGGACAACGTCCTGACATTC CSVVFGDNVLTF
. . TRBJ1-2 TRBV7-2 TGTGCCAGCAGCTTAGCGAGTGGGGACTATGGCTACACCTTC CASSLASGDYGYTF
once . TRBJ2-7 TRBV4-3 TGCGCCAGCAGCCAAGAGTACGGGAGTAACTACGGCCAGTACTTC CASSQEYGSNYGQYF
. TRBD2 TRBJ2-4 TRBV29-1 TGCAGGGCTGTTCCCGGGACTAGCGGGACTAAGTATTTC CRAVPGTSGTKYF
. . TRBJ2-3 TRBV6-6 TGTGCCAACAGTTACGCGACTATAACAGTTACGCAGTATTTT CANSYATITVTQYF
once . TRBJ1-1 TRBV6-1 TGTGCCAGCAGTGATGGTAGGAACATTGAAGCTTTATTT CASSDGRNIEALF
. . TRBJ2-7 TRBV6-2/TRBV6-3 TGTGCCAGCAGTCTCTCGGCGGGTCCCTACGAACAGTACTTC CASSLSAGPYEQYF
many . TRBJ2-1 TRBV6-2/TRBV6-3 TGTGCCAGCAGCCCCGGCGGGGACGGACTCGACAATGAGCAGTTCTTC CASSPGGDGLDNEQFF
. . TRBJ1-2 TRBV29-1 TGCAGCGTTGAAGCGGAAGAGGGGGGCGATGGCTACACCTTC CSVEAEEGGDGYTF
. . TRBJ1-1 TRBV6-2/TRBV6-3 TGTGTCAGTTGGCGAGGGGGGATGAACACAGAAGCTTTCTTT CVSWRGGMNTEAFF
. . TRBJ1-1 TRBV14 TGTGCCAGTAGCCCTTCGTACAGGTTGGATGCGGCTTTCTTT CASSPSYRLDAAFF
. . TRBJ2-5 TRBV4-1 TGCTCCAGCAGCTCTTCAGGAGGCCCAGTTAGCGGCCAAGAGACTCAGTACTTC CSSSSSGGPVSGQETQYF
. . TRBJ2-7 TRBV29-1 TGCAGCGTTGAGGAAAAGGGAAGGACCTACGAGCTGTACTTC CSVEEKGRTYELYF
. . TRBJ2-1 TRBV6-2/TRBV6-3 TGTGCCAACAGCCCTGGGACAAGATTCCACAATGAGCAGTTCTTC CANSPGTRFHNEQFF